The 8 T cell receptor beta chains presented below share a single source sample, sequenced in a study of early T cells in non-severe SARS-CoV-2 infection. One entry per CDR3 protein results from TCRdb running MiXCR on the 5' RACE reads. The table shows some 81,000 distinct CDR3 sequences, with roughly 9.4% occurring only once. The sample consisted of whole blood. The receptors originated from an adult who was a healthcare worker with PCR-confirmed SARS-CoV-2 infection or an uninfected control (not recorded which).

The chain links TRBV12-3 or TRBV12-4 to TRBJ2-7; TRBD2 matches at 7 bases. The CDR3 is 17 residues long. V was pared by 6 bases and J by 2 bases, with 16 bases of the junction left unmatched. The CDR3 loop reads CASSFHRRRELTYEQYF. DNA for the CDR3: TGTGCCAGCAGCTTCCATCGGCGGCGGGAGCTAACCTACGAGCAGTACTTC.

This clonotype occurred a few times. The chain joins TRBV21-1 to TRBJ1-5; TRBD1 is the table's D call and was not checked against the DNA. TRBV21-1 is described as a pseudogene. The CDR3 is 13 amino acids. The CDR3 nucleotides read TGTGCCAGCAGATTAGGGGACAATCAGCCCCAGCATTTT. This encodes CASRLGDNQPQHF.

For this clonotype: Being one base from a much bigger clone, this may be a read error. This chain's CDR3 is CAISPRGERGEGVNEQFF. The CDR3 DNA reads TGTGCCATCAGCCCGAGGGGAGAGCGGGGCGAAGGGGTGAATGAGCAGTTCTTC. The chain combines TRBV7-9 with TRBJ2-1, with 7 bases that match TRBD2. CDR1 and CDR2 (germline): SEHNR, FQNEAQ (reference sequence). The CDR3 length is 18 residues.

This clonotype was counted many times. V usage is TRBV6-5 and J usage is TRBJ1-1, with TRBD1 matching 8 bases. The CDR3 contains 16 residues. CDR1 and CDR2 (germline): MNHEY, SVGAGI. V gave up 5 bases and J gave up 4 bases; unmatched junction bases: 12. CDR3 amino acids: CASSPAVGTGGTEAFF. The CDR3 coding sequence is TGTGCCAGCAGTCCCGCTGTTGGGACAGGAGGCACTGAAGCTTTCTTT.

This clonotype was recorded at least ten times. The rearrangement joins TRBV16 to TRBJ2-5; D is unresolved. V was shortened by 1 base and J by 5 bases, with 2 bases between the two germline ends. Germline loops: CDR1 KGHSY, CDR2 FQNENV. The CDR3 runs to 11 residues. As DNA, the CDR3 is TGTGCCAGCAGCCAATTCGAGACCCAGTACTTC. It is translated as CASSQFETQYF. The entire variable domain, with the rest obtained from reference TRBV16 and TRBJ2-5, is as follows: GEEVAQTPKHLVRGEGQKAKLYCAPIKGHSYVFWYQQVLKNEFKFLISFQNENVFDETGMPKERFSAKCLPNSPCSLEIQATKLEDSAVYFCASSQFETQYFGPGTRLLVL.

CDR3 DNA sequence: TGTGCCAGCGCCCCCCACGCCGTAAACACTGAAGCTTTCTTT. Residues: CASAPHAVNTEAFF. The chain uses TRBV7-9 and TRBJ1-1; D gene unclear. The V end lost 8 bases, the J end lost 2 bases, and 15 bases lay between the germline ends. The CDR3 is 14 residues long. Germline CDR1 SEHNR, CDR2 FQNEAQ (reference sequence).

This clonotype has more than one count but fewer than ten. V usage is TRBV7-9 and J usage is TRBJ2-4, with 10 positions matching TRBD1. The V and J ends lost 5 bases and 0 bases, in that order; junction bases with no gene match: 7. The CDR3 sequence is 17 residues long. Germline assignment: CDR1 SEHNR and CDR2 FQNEAQ (reference sequence). CDR3 sequence reads: CASSTRTGGLAKNIQYF. The CDR3 bases are TGTGCCAGCAGCACCAGGACAGGGGGTTTAGCCAAAAACATTCAGTACTTC.

This clonotype occurred many times. The rearrangement uses TRBV28 and TRBJ2-3, with D unresolved. Germline V gives CDR1 MDHEN, CDR2 SYDVKM. The CDR3 has 11 amino acids. Trimming cost V 3 bases and J 5 bases, with 3 bases left between them. CDR3 in amino acids: CASSFRDTQYF. The CDR3 coding sequence is TGTGCCAGCAGTTTCAGAGATACGCAGTATTTT.